The clone carrying this T cell receptor beta chain came up a few times. Trimming took off 4 bases at V and 7 bases at J, with 19 bases between the two ends. The CDR3 spans 16 residues. Germline CDR1 is SEHNR and CDR2 is FQNEAQ (reference sequence). The sample belongs to a study of blood T cell repertoires in COVID-19. Study background: The United States, Italy and Spain supplied acute and convalescent COVID-19 samples. The analysed material was cDNA or gDNA that came from T cells, B-cell-depleted T cells, or PBMCs.

In the source study's methods: It was from reference gene primer amplification that nucleated cell counts were estimated. The repertoire was sequenced with immunoSEQ multiplex PCR; TCRdb's copy has only in-frame clones and lacks some. That table is the source of V, J and clone size, and D and trimming were worked out from the DNA. The table lists 140,000 to 150,000 clones, 84% of them singletons. Sample: peripheral blood. The TCR sequence derives from a human donor in a cohort sampled during active COVID-19. The V gene is TRBV7-9, the J gene TRBJ2-2; D is possibly TRBD1 (6 bases). DNA of the CDR3: TGTGCCAGCAGCTCCCTGAGGGACATTTCAGGCGGGGAGCTGTTTTTT. Residues: CASSSLRDISGGELFF.